These 30 T cell receptor beta chains originate from one sample sequenced in a study of cytomegalovirus exposure and HLA in healthy donors. Primers included in the PCR were 60 Vbeta and 13 Jbeta primers. Profiling relied on immunoSEQ multiplex PCR, and the TCRdb table lists in-frame clones only, not all of them. Counted here are approximately 130,000 clones, 70% to 80% occurring once; the ten biggest clones make up roughly 1.2%. Input material: PBMCs. These receptors were collected from a man aged 50-60 years in good health and CMV-seronegative.

The chain carries TRBV6-1 and TRBJ1-1; 9 bases align to TRBD1. The trim removed 8 bases at V and 2 bases at J, leaving 3 bases unmatched. This CDR3 comprises 13 residues. CDR1 is MNHNS, CDR2 SASEGT, per germline. CDR3 protein: CASGGQGNTEAFF. The CDR3 coding sequence is TGTGCCAGCGGGGGACAGGGAAACACTGAAGCTTTCTTT.

This rearrangement joins TRBV5-1 to TRBJ2-2; D unclear. The germline V and J ends were trimmed by 6 bases and 0 bases, with 9 bases remaining between them. The CDR3 totals 14 residues. Per the germline V gene, CDR1 is SGHRS and CDR2 is YFSETQ. CDR3 residues: CASTQTANTGELFF. CDR3 in DNA: TGCGCCAGCACCCAGACTGCGAACACCGGGGAGCTGTTTTTT.

This clone was found a few times. V gene TRBV6-5 combines with J gene TRBJ1-1, with D maybe TRBD1 (5 bases). The CDR3 sequence is 15 residues long. The V end lost 0 bases, the J end lost 5 bases, and 13 bases lay between the germline ends. Germline values: CDR1 MNHEY, CDR2 SVGAGI. CDR3 bases: TGTGCCAGCAGTTACTCGAGGCAGGGAGGGACTGAAGCTTTCTTT. This gives the protein CASSYSRQGGTEAFF.

The V gene is TRBV6-5, the J gene TRBJ1-2; D gene unclear. CDR3 length equals 14 residues. The V gene lost 0 bases and the J gene lost 8 bases, with 13 bases spanning the gap. Looked up from germline, CDR1 is MNHEY and CDR2 is SVGAGI. The CDR3: CASSYSRSASGYTF. As DNA, the CDR3 is TGTGCCAGCAGTTACTCGAGGTCCGCTTCCGGCTACACCTTC.

This chain links TRBV28 with TRBJ1-4, with a possible D match to TRBD1 (5 bases). V lost 1 base and J 8 bases, leaving 14 bases between the germline ends. Germline V gives CDR1 MDHEN, CDR2 SYDVKM. The CDR3 spans 15 residues. This CDR3 reads CASSLLGGAEEKLFF. Here the CDR3 DNA reads TGTGCCAGCAGTTTATTGGGGGGTGCGGAGGAAAAACTGTTTTTT.

The rearrangement joins TRBV28 to TRBJ1-1, with TRBD1 matching over 9 bases. Looked up from germline, CDR1 is MDHEN and CDR2 is SYDVKM. CDR3 length equals 17 residues. Losses at the gene ends were 4 bases for V and 4 bases for J; bases not matched to a gene: 13. In nucleotides, the CDR3 is TGTGCCAGCAGTTATCCGGGACAGGGAAAGGGGAGCACTGAAGCTTTCTTT. This encodes CASSYPGQGKGSTEAFF.

The chain is built from TRBV10-1 and TRBJ2-3; 10 bases are a match to TRBD2. V was pared by 3 bases and J by 5 bases, with 11 bases of the junction left unmatched. CDR3 length equals 17 residues. The germline V gene encodes CDR1 WNHNN and CDR2 SYGVQD (reference sequence). The chain's CDR3 is CASSEEGASGRGDTQYF. The CDR3 DNA is TGCGCCAGCAGTGAAGAGGGGGCTAGCGGGAGAGGAGATACGCAGTATTTT.

V is TRBV6-1 and J is TRBJ1-5, with a tentative D call TRBD1 (6 bases). The V gene's germline CDR1 is MNHNS and CDR2 SASEGT. V dropped 5 bases and J dropped 7 bases, with 12 bases sitting between them. The CDR3 consists of 13 residues. The CDR3 DNA sequence: TGTGCCAGCAGTACCAGGGGAGACCAGCCCCAGCATTTT. Translated: CASSTRGDQPQHF.

This clone was observed a handful of times. The V gene is TRBV6-6, the J gene TRBJ1-1; 7 positions match TRBD1. This CDR3 comprises 15 residues. CDR1 and CDR2 (germline): MNHNY, SVGAGI (reference sequence). V shed 8 bases and J 5 bases; nucleotides not matched to a gene: 14. Here the CDR3 reads CASGKGAGGITEAFF. The CDR3, as DNA: TGTGCCAGCGGAAAGGGGGCAGGAGGGATTACTGAAGCTTTCTTT.

This clone was recorded a few times. This chain uses TRBV14 with TRBJ1-2, with 8 bases identical to TRBD1. CDR1 and CDR2 from the germline V gene are SGHDN and FVKESK. V shed 8 bases and J 7 bases; nucleotides not matched to a gene: 6. The CDR3 has 12 amino acids. The CDR3 DNA is TGTGCCAGCCCCAGGACAGGGTTTGGCTACACCTTC. It translates to CASPRTGFGYTF.

The gene calls are TRBV6-1 and TRBJ1-5, with a possible D match to TRBD1 (5 bases). CDR3 length equals 15 residues. V was trimmed by 8 bases and J by 6 bases, leaving 20 bases between them. Germline values: CDR1 MNHNS, CDR2 SASEGT. CDR3 sequence: CASVKVQGSFQPQHF. The DNA of the CDR3 is TGTGCCAGCGTAAAGGTTCAGGGTTCCTTTCAGCCCCAGCATTTT.

The J gene is TRBJ2-5, the V gene TRBV7-9; a possible D gene is TRBD1 (5 bases). Trimming took 4 bases from V and 1 from J, leaving 10 bases between them. Germline V gene lookup returns CDR1 SEHNR and CDR2 FQNEAQ (reference sequence). The CDR3 length is 14 residues. CDR3 in amino acids: CASSSWGTQETQYF. DNA for the CDR3: TGTGCCAGCAGCTCCTGGGGCACCCAAGAGACCCAGTACTTC.

In its sample, this clone was seen a few times. This sequence joins TRBV10-3 and TRBJ2-2, with 9 bases that match TRBD2. Looked up from germline, CDR1 is ENHRY and CDR2 is SYGVKD. The CDR3 is 17 residues long. V lost 4 bases to trimming and J lost 0 bases; unmatched junction nucleotides: 6. The CDR3 is CAISGISGRSNTGELFF. CDR3 sequence (DNA): TGTGCCATCAGTGGGATCAGCGGGAGGTCGAACACCGGGGAGCTGTTTTTT.

The J gene is TRBJ2-3, the V gene TRBV5-1; 8 bases are shared with TRBD1. J lost 2 bases, V lost 4 bases, and 9 bases had no gene match. Germline values: CDR1 SGHRS, CDR2 YFSETQ. This CDR3 has 16 amino acids. In DNA form, the CDR3 reads TGCGCCAGCAGCATCGGACAGGGACTTACCACAGATACGCAGTATTTT. Amino acid sequence: CASSIGQGLTTDTQYF. Combining the CDR3 with reference TRBV5-1 and TRBJ2-3 gives the whole variable domain KAGVTQTPRYLIKTRGQQVTLSCSPISGHRSVSWYQQTPGQGLQFLFEYFSETQRNKGNFPGRFSGRQFSNSRSEMNVSTLELGDSALYLCASSIGQGLTTDTQYFGPGTRLTVL.

V gene TRBV29-1 combines with J gene TRBJ2-7; TRBD1 agrees at 9 bases. The CDR3 covers 12 residues. V gave up 7 bases and J gave up 5 bases; unmatched junction bases: 6. CDR1 is SQVTM, CDR2 ANQGSEA, per germline. The CDR3 DNA reads TGCAGCGCGATCGGACAGGGGCACGAGCAGTACTTC. It encodes CSAIGQGHEQYF.

This chain uses TRBV27 with TRBJ1-5; no firm D call. Germline V gene data show CDR1 as MNHEY and CDR2 as SMNVEV (reference sequence). V was cut by 5 bases and J by 9 bases, with 14 bases left in between. The CDR3 consists of 13 residues. In DNA, the CDR3 is TGTGCCAGCAGTCCCGAAACAGCCCTGCCCCAGCATTTT. Protein sequence: CASSPETALPQHF.

The chain couples TRBV19 to TRBJ2-3, with 8 bases fitting TRBD1. Germline CDR1 and CDR2: LNHDA and SQIVND (reference sequence). This CDR3 region has 17 residues. Trimming at V came to 6 bases and at J to 5 bases, leaving 16 bases not matched to a gene. DNA for the CDR3: TGTGCCAGTAGCGTTCAATCGACAGGGGCCCGCAGAGATACGCAGTATTTT. Its protein product is CASSVQSTGARRDTQYF.

This clone was detected only a few times. CDR3 in amino acids: CASSQERTVYYNEQFF. In DNA, the CDR3 is TGCGCCAGCAGCCAAGAACGGACAGTTTACTACAATGAGCAGTTCTTC. The chain joins TRBV4-1 to TRBJ2-1, with D perhaps TRBD1 (6 bases). Trimming left V 0 bases short and J 3 bases short, with 12 bases between. The CDR3 totals 16 residues. Germline V gene lookup returns CDR1 MGHRA and CDR2 YSYEKL.

This sequence joins TRBV29-1 and TRBJ2-5; 11 bases agree with TRBD2. Per germline, CDR1 SQVTM and CDR2 ANQGSEA. Trimming at V came to 0 bases and at J to 5 bases, leaving 8 bases not matched to a gene. The length of the CDR3 is 16 residues. The CDR3, as DNA: TGCAGCGTTGAAGATGAGGAACTAGCGGGAGATGAGACCCAGTACTTC. It translates to CSVEDEELAGDETQYF. The full variable domain, in which reference TRBV29-1 and TRBJ2-5 provide the parts outside the CDR3, is SAVISQKPSRDICQRGTSLTIQCQVDSQVTMMFWYRQQPGQSLTLIATANQGSEATYESGFVIDKFPISRPNLTFSTLTVSNMSPEDSSIYLCSVEDEELAGDETQYFGPGTRLLVL.

The chain is built from TRBV19 and TRBJ2-7; the D gene is possibly TRBD2 (6 bases). The length of the CDR3 is 15 residues. Germline V gives CDR1 LNHDA, CDR2 SQIVND (reference sequence). V lost 7 bases and J lost 0, with 16 bases in between. CDR3 sequence (DNA): TGTGCCAGTACTCCAGACCCGACTAGCTCCTACGAGCAGTACTTC. It codes for CASTPDPTSSYEQYF.

V and J are TRBV2 and TRBJ1-5, with D possibly being TRBD1 (5 bases). The CDR3 is made up of 14 amino acids. Germline assignment: CDR1 SNHLY and CDR2 FYNNEI. Trimming removed 4 bases from V and 4 bases from J, with 11 bases in between. The CDR3 sequence is CASSVQGENQPQHF. The CDR3 DNA follows: TGTGCCAGCAGTGTTCAGGGTGAGAATCAGCCCCAGCATTTT.

This chain connects TRBV19 to TRBJ1-1; 9 positions agree with TRBD1. J lost 2 bases, V lost 5 bases, and 9 bases had no gene match. This CDR3 has 16 residues. Germline V lookup: CDR1 LNHDA, CDR2 SQIVND (reference sequence). The CDR3 bases are TGTGCCAGTAGTCTGGGACAGGGCATCCTTAACACTGAAGCTTTCTTT. This sequence encodes CASSLGQGILNTEAFF.

The CDR3 DNA reads TGTGCCAGCAGTGTTACCGGGACAGGGACTAGCAATCAGCCCCAGCATTTT. This encodes CASSVTGTGTSNQPQHF. The chain has TRBV2 and TRBJ1-5, with 9 bases lining up with TRBD1. The germline CDR1 and CDR2 sequences are SNHLY and FYNNEI. V shed 4 bases and J 0 bases; nucleotides not matched to a gene: 7. The CDR3 consists of 17 residues.

A single count supports this clone. The J gene is TRBJ1-4, the V gene TRBV28; possible D gene TRBD1, 6 bases. Germline V lookup: CDR1 MDHEN, CDR2 SYDVKM. V lost 9 bases to trimming and J lost 2 bases, with 10 bases between them. CDR3 length: 13 residues. CDR3 bases: TGTGCCAGTCAGGGGAACACTAATGAAAAACTGTTTTTT. The encoded protein is CASQGNTNEKLFF.

This rearrangement joins TRBV4-1 to TRBJ2-3; 11 bases are shared with TRBD1. Unmatched junction bases numbered 7, after V lost 1 base and J lost 4 bases. The germline gives CDR1 MGHRA, CDR2 YSYEKL. The CDR3 is 17 amino acids. Written as DNA, the CDR3 is TGCGCCAGCAGCCAAGGCGGACAGGGGGCTTTTGCAGATACGCAGTATTTT. Amino acids: CASSQGGQGAFADTQYF.

The chain uses TRBV4-1 and TRBJ2-7; 10 nucleotides match TRBD2. The V segment lost 3 bases and the J segment 4 bases; nucleotides outside the gene matches: 18. CDR3 length equals 19 residues. Germline values: CDR1 MGHRA, CDR2 YSYEKL. This chain's CDR3 is CASSHLYRGRLAGKYEQYF. DNA of the CDR3: TGCGCCAGCAGCCACCTCTACAGGGGGAGACTAGCGGGTAAATACGAGCAGTACTTC.

V gene TRBV15 combines with J gene TRBJ2-1, with 14 bases aligning to TRBD2. Germline CDR1 LNHNV, CDR2 YYDKDF (reference sequence). The CDR3 runs 16 residues. J was trimmed by 10 bases and V by 1 base; bases with no gene match: 6. The CDR3: CATSRAPGLAGEEQFF. The CDR3 nucleotides read TGTGCCACCAGCAGAGCACCGGGACTAGCGGGAGAAGAGCAGTTCTTC. Full variable domain (rest looked up from reference TRBV15 and TRBJ2-1): DAMVIQNPRYQVTQFGKPVTLSCSQTLNHNVMYWYQQKSSQAPKLLFHYYDKDFNNEADTPDNFQSRRPNTSFCFLDIRSPGLGDTAMYLCATSRAPGLAGEEQFFGPGTRLTVL.

The chain carries TRBV28 and TRBJ2-2, with D possibly matching TRBD1 (9 bases). The CDR3 is 16 residues long. V was cut by 8 bases and J by 6 bases, with 22 bases left in between. CDR1 is MDHEN and CDR2 is SYDVKM in the germline V gene. CDR3 amino acids: CASGTGGTGRSGELFF. The CDR3 nucleotides read TGTGCCAGCGGGACGGGGGGGACAGGGAGGTCCGGGGAGCTGTTTTTT.

The chain is built from TRBV19 and TRBJ2-6, with 9 nucleotides matching TRBD1. The ends lost 9 bases at V and 0 bases at J; junction bases unmatched: 3. The V gene's germline CDR1 is LNHDA and CDR2 SQIVND (reference sequence). The CDR3 has 15 amino acids. CDR3 protein: CASGTGSSGANVLTF. The CDR3 DNA reads TGTGCCAGCGGGACAGGGTCCTCTGGGGCCAACGTCCTGACTTTC. Using reference TRBV19 and TRBJ2-6 for the parts outside the CDR3, the full variable domain is DGGITQSPKYLFRKEGQNVTLSCEQNLNHDAMYWYRQDPGQGLRLIYYSQIVNDFQKGDIAEGYSVSREKKESFPLTVTSAQKNPTAFYLCASGTGSSGANVLTFGAGSRLTVL.

This chain connects TRBV19 to TRBJ2-1; 11 bases fit TRBD1. Germline lookup yields CDR1 LNHDA and CDR2 SQIVND (reference sequence). The CDR3 extends over 13 amino acids. The junction had 3 bases not matched to a gene; V was cut back by 8 bases and J by 6 bases. CDR3 in DNA: TGTGCCAGTGGGACAGGGGGTATCAATGAGCAGTTCTTC. This codes for CASGTGGINEQFF.